This note documents a single TCR beta chain sequence. Its antigen is still unknown. Base qualities are not recorded, but no much larger clone differs from it by a single base. Positive magnetic bead selection on an AutoMACS was used to isolate CD4+ and CD8+ cells, with flow cytometry used to check purity. After a first flow cytometry screen using a TCR V beta antibody panel, clonal expansions were characterized through TCRB deep sequencing of sorted CD8+ fractions. Peripheral blood mononuclear cells were isolated by Ficoll-Paque PLUS density gradient separation. Using Nucleospin Tissue or Tissue XS kits, DNA was extracted from CD4-enriched, CD8-enriched or PBMC samples, with quantification by a Qubit 2.0 fluorometer. The sample originates from a study of somatic mutations in cytotoxic T cells in rheumatoid arthritis (dated by TCRdb to 2016 to 2017). Broadly, across the study: Peripheral blood (roughly 33 ml EDTA) was collected from patients immediately after diagnosis and before any treatment began. Some V beta antibody-stained T-cell populations were flow-sorted on a FACSAria II or Sony SH800 at nearly 100% purity, and sorted V beta1+ cells also underwent TCRB sequencing. In newly diagnosed rheumatoid arthritis without treatment, the study examined if expanded CD8+ T-cell clones harbor somatic mutations, relying on TCRB deep sequencing to characterize clonality. A total of around 60 rheumatoid arthritis patients and roughly 18 healthy controls underwent TCRB deep sequencing. The median ages of the patient and control groups were essentially identical. What the authors observed across the whole study: In 8 of 65 patients the largest CD8+ clone exceeded 20% of CD8+ cells, and several identical CD8+ TCRB sequences were shared between blood and synovial fluid. CD8+ clonality increased with age in patients (Spearman r of about 0.45) but not in healthy controls. The expanded CD8+ clones had unknown antigen targets, and not appearing in virus-specific databases did not rule out that they were virus-specific. CD8+ T-cell clonality in rheumatoid arthritis patients was not significantly different from that in age-matched healthy controls. The finding that TRBV07 was slightly underrepresented in patients was left unadjusted for multiple comparisons.

Sequencing of TCRB CDR3 was done on genomic DNA with the immunoSEQ assay. Concerning the study's data processing: Only a few patient CD8+ clones larger than 1% matched published virus-specific TCRB sequences when compared against them. The analyses included only productive TCRB rearrangements. Clonality was expressed as a Shannon entropy-based productive clonality index, with each clone defined by a unique TCRB CDR3 sequence. Repertoire overlap for a pair of samples was computed from each clone's template counts relative to total templates per sample. Flow cytometry-measured V-gene usage correlated with V-gene usage from TCRB sequencing, with a Spearman r of less than 0.65. Imported from immuneACCESS, the table was reduced by TCRdb to in-frame sequences with V and J called. These copies leave out some clones; in studies compared against another copy, an unresolved V gene accounts for under half, and the cause of the remainder is not known. V, J and clone size were drawn from that table, and D and trimming were deduced from the DNA. The sample table shows approximately 13,000 clones, and less than 80% are seen once. The ten largest clones take up around 28% of the sample.

V is reduced by 2 bases and J by 0 bases, leaving a spacing of 15 bases between them. The germline V gene specifies SGDLS as CDR1 and YYNGEE as CDR2. The CDR3 spans 17 residues, from the cysteine through the phenylalanine. This entry keeps only the CDR3 DNA: 51 bases, framed from base 1. Sequencing used CD8+ T cells sorted from blood. The chain couples TRBV9 to TRBJ1-3; perhaps TRBD1 is the D gene, with 6 bases matching. The sequence came from an adult with rheumatoid arthritis. The CDR3 corresponds to CASSVSGTPSSGNTIYF. DNA sequence: TGTGCCAGCAGCGTTTCCGGGACACCTAGCTCTGGAAACACCATATATTTT.